The sequence of this T cell receptor beta chain was determined in a study of blood T cells in healthy people across ages (dated by TCRdb to about 2015). Broadly, across the study: In model experiments, template switching captured roughly one uniquely barcoded TCR beta cDNA molecule for every two T cells. To track age-related changes in TCR beta repertoire diversity, the study relied on deep sequencing normalized with unique cDNA molecular identifiers. The donors were divided into four age groups: young (average roughly 15 years), middle-aged (over 35), aged (roughly 60) and long-lived (about 90). Using the same blood draw, the study looked at two additional independent replicas of 1 million unique cDNA reads for two donors, one aged 18 to 29 and the other aged 80 or older.

Spanning cysteine to phenylalanine, the CDR3 consists of 15 amino acids. CDR3 DNA only is kept here, 45 bases in frame from base 1. V gives up 1 base and J gives up 2 bases, and the segment between their germline ends measures 11 bases. CDR1 and CDR2 are read off the germline V gene (reference sequence) as SGHNT and YYREEE. Systemically healthy Caucasian individuals from Russia, approximately 39 in total and aged roughly 6 to 100 years, were included as donors. Roughly 11 milliliters of peripheral blood were drawn from each donor into EDTA-treated Vacutainer tubes. PBMCs were isolated by Ficoll-Paque density-gradient centrifugation, with at least 6.5 million obtained per sample. Total RNA, at least 6 micrograms per sample, was extracted from PBMCs with Trizol reagent. The percentages of naive CD45RAhigh/CD27high T cells were determined by flow cytometry on a PBMC aliquot from every donor. Study-wide findings and limitations: Bulk unsorted PBMC profiling prevented conclusive comparison of naive and antigen-experienced compartments. Because the CMV infection status of the donors was unknown, age-related changes in expanded clonotypes may potentially have been confounded. Estimates of total diversity based on one million sequenced T cells were regarded as lower bounds and as underestimates. The percentage of naive T cells measured by flow cytometry correlated strongly with observed TCR beta diversity. Observed TCR beta diversity per million T cells fell roughly linearly with age, and a significant reduction was already apparent by age roughly 40. Compared with the aged group, the long-lived group had more naive CD4+ T cells, fewer expanded clones and increased TCR diversity, suggesting age selection.

This clonotype was seen a handful of times. The target of this receptor is not known. One base away there is no much larger clone; base qualities are not given. The library was generated by 5' RACE. The instrument given in TCRdb is Illumina HiSeq 2500. The second PCR ran for roughly 7 to 11 cycles and used a J-beta primer mix along with a sample-barcoded 5' primer. A unique molecular identifier was introduced onto each TCR beta cDNA molecule by a template-switch 5' adaptor carrying 12 random nucleotides. Each sample yielded at least 2.5 million CDR3-containing paired-end reads. First-strand cDNA synthesis was performed from all RNA using the Mint cDNA synthesis kit, with priming by a TRBC-specific oligonucleotide. After uracil-DNA glycosylase treatment, a first 18-cycle PCR used universal primers M1SS and BC2_uni_R on all cDNA. Per the original workflow: For normalization, 1 million high-quality reads, each with a distinct molecular identifier, were randomly selected from each sample. Instead of being binned into consensus sequences, reads that shared molecular identifiers were thrown out. CDR3 identification, clonotype clustering and error correction used MiTCR with a Q25 quality threshold and the strictest error-elimination algorithm. A nonparametric unseen species model with Euler transformation was used to estimate lower-bound total TCR beta diversity. Using fastp at Q25 and MiXCR, TCRdb reprocessed the public reads and kept productive beta chains. Rows with a matching CDR3 protein are joined into one entry that keeps the most common DNA and genes. TCRdb, not the authors, supplied the V and J calls. The sample table records about 800,000 distinct CDR3 sequences; about 25% of these occur just once. The top ten constitute roughly 3.8% of the sample.

The same sample was also used in a study of T cells of mothers and their children. As described in the second report: Nine systemically healthy Caucasian individuals served as donors, namely three mothers together with their six children. cDNA synthesis used all of the extracted RNA, with about 1.5 ug of RNA in each 15 ul reaction. Sample barcodes and 2-4 random nucleotides were added via the M1S primer in the second PCR. Over 9.5 million TCR beta CDR3 reads were obtained for each mother, and 3 million to 3.5 million reads were obtained for each child. TCR recombination output is similarly shaped by thymic selection in related and unrelated pairs, with a minor effect exerted by inherited differences. Normalized repertoire overlap in related mother-child pairs was always slightly higher than in unrelated mother-child pairs, but the difference was never significant. Persistent microchimeric T cell clones were not detected, at a sensitivity of around 99 clones per million clonotypes. Deep NGS was used in the study to compare the TCR beta repertoires of mothers and children and to look for features that separate related mother-child pairs from unrelated individuals. On average, the children were about 10 +/- 4 years old, while the mothers were about 38 +/- 4 years old. After adapters were ligated using NEBNext reagents, the libraries underwent 100+100 nt paired-end sequencing on an Illumina HiSeq 2000. To prevent cross-contamination, the mother and child libraries were prepared one month apart and sequenced in separate runs. For each donor, between roughly 450,000 and 2,200,000 distinct TCR beta clonotypes were identified. Naive TCR beta clonotypes were estimated from low-frequency clonotypes matched to each donor's FACS-determined naive share, without sorting.

The TCR comes from a boy between 10 and 17 years old in good health. The sequencing sample was made of blood. The chain joins TRBV5-4 to TRBJ2-3; there is no confident call for the D gene. CDR3 region: CASSLRQAVTDTQYF. The bases are TGTGCCAGCAGCTTGCGGCAGGCGGTCACAGATACGCAGTATTTT.